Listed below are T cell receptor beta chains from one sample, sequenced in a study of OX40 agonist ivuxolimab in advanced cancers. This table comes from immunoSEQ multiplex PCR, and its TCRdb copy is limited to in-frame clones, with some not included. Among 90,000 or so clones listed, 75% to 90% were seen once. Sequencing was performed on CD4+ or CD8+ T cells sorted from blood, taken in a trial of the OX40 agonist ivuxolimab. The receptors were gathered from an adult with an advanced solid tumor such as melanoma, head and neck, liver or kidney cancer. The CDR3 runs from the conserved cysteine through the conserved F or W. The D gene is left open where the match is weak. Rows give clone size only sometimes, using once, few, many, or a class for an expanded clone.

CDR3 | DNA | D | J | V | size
CASSPGTKKETQYF | TGTGCCAGCAGTCCCGGGACCAAAAAAGAGACCCAGTACTTC | . | TRBJ2-5 | TRBV27 | .
CATSRGYGTGYLNTIYF | TGTGCCACCAGCAGAGGTTATGGGACAGGGTATTTAAACACCATATATTTT | TRBD1 | TRBJ1-3 | TRBV15 | few
CASSLGQGGSEQYF | TGTGCCAGCTCACTTGGACAGGGAGGAAGTGAGCAGTACTTC | TRBD1 | TRBJ2-7 | TRBV18 | .
CASSLTGDLTEAFF | TGTGCCAGCAGCCTAACAGGGGATCTCACTGAAGCTTTCTTT | TRBD1 | TRBJ1-1 | TRBV7-3 | .
CASSLAGGYNEQFF | TGTGCCAGCAGTCTAGCGGGAGGATACAATGAGCAGTTCTTC | TRBD2 | TRBJ2-1 | TRBV28 | .
CASRQGGPYSNQPQHF | TGTGCCAGCCGTCAGGGGGGGCCCTATAGCAATCAGCCCCAGCATTTT | TRBD1 | TRBJ1-5 | TRBV7-2 | .
CASSSYGTVAQETQYF | TGTGCCAGCAGCTCTTACGGGACAGTGGCCCAAGAGACCCAGTACTTC | TRBD1 | TRBJ2-5 | TRBV7-9 | once
CSVVRGLGTDTQYF | TGCAGCGTTGTCAGGGGTCTCGGCACAGATACGCAGTATTTT | . | TRBJ2-3 | TRBV29-1 | .
CASSILGLEETQYF | TGTGCCAGTAGTATATTAGGACTGGAAGAGACCCAGTACTTC | . | TRBJ2-5 | TRBV19 | .
CASRSQTGLMNTEAFF | TGTGCAAGTCGCTCCCAGACAGGGCTCATGAACACTGAAGCTTTCTTT | . | TRBJ1-1 | TRBV12-2 | .